This entry is about one T cell receptor beta chain. These data come from a study of blood T cell repertoires in COVID-19. Turning to the study itself: Material from acute and convalescent COVID-19 was sourced from the United States, Italy and Spain. The cDNA or gDNA used as material had been derived from T cells, B-cell-depleted T cells, or PBMCs.

Adults between roughly 18 and 89 years of age took part from 20 to 25 US areas. Original processing methods: Amplification with reference gene primers provided the estimates of nucleated cell counts. Clones were sequenced by immunoSEQ multiplex PCR, and TCRdb holds only the in-frame ones, with some missing. D and trimming were read from the DNA, whereas the V and J calls and clone size are those reported in that table. Of approximately 250,000 clones listed, approximately 85% are singletons. The germline gives CDR1 LGHNT, CDR2 FRNRAP. CDR3 size: 13 residues. V was shortened by 7 bases and J by 2 bases, with 12 bases between the two germline ends.

This TCR was recovered from a woman between 45 and 60 years old with acute COVID-19. Sequenced: PBMCs or T cells enriched from blood (not recorded which). This chain joins TRBV12-5 and TRBJ2-7, with D maybe TRBD1 (6 bases). CDR3 in DNA: TGTGCTAGTGTTAGGACAGTCCCCTACGAGCAGTACTTC. It codes for CASVRTVPYEQYF.